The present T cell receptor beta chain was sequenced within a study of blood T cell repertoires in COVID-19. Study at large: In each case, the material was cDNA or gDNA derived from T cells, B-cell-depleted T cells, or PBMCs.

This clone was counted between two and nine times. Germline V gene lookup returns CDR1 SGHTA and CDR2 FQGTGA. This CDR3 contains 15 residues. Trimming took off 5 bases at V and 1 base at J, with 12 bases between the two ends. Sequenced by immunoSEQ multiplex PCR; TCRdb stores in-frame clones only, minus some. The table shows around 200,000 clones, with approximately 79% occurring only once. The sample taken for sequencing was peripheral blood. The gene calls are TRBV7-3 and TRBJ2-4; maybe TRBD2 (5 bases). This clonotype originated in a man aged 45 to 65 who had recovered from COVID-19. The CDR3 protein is CASSPGGGAKNIQYF. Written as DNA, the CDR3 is TGTGCCAGCAGCCCCGGCGGAGGCGCCAAAAACATTCAGTACTTC.